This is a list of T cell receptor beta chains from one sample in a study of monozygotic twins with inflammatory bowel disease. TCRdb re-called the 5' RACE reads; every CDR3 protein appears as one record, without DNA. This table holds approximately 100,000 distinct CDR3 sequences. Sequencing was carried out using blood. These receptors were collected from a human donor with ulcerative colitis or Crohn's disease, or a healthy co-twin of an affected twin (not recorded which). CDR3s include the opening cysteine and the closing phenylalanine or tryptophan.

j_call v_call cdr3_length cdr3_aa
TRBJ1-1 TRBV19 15 CASRMWVTLNTEAFF
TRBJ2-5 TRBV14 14 CASGEGDGQETQYF
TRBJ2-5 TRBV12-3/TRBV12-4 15 CASSRGTRLWETQYF
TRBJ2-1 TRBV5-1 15 CASSLLSSSYNEQFF
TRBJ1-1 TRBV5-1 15 CASSPRTGENTEAFF
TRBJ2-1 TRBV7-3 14 CASSLSGSDNEQFF
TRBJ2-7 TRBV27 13 CASSLGVQVKQYF
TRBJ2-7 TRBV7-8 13 CASSFSPAGEQYF
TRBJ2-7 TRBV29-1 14 CSAADRGGPYEQYF
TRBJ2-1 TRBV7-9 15 CASSLGDSSYNKQFF
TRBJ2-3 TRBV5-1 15 CASIIDPEATDTQYF
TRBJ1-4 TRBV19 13 CASNRGVGEKLFF
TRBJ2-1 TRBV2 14 CASSEALQATEQFF
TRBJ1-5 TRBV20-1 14 CSARSWGQGQPQHF
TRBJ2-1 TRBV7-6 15 CASSPSGAWDNEQFF
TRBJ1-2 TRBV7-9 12 CASRKQGSGYTF
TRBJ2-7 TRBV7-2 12 CASSLEWGEQYF
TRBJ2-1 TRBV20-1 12 CSASGTSNEQFF
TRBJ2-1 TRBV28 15 CASRLGGRPYNEQFF
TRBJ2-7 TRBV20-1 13 CSARTPLEYEQYF
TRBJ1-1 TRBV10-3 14 CAISGTGPETEAFF
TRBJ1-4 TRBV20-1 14 CSARDFATNEKLFF
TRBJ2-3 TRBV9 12 CASSIGTDTQYF
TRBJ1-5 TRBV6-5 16 CASSYSIVVSAEPQHF
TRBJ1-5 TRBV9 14 CASSVDGGGQPQHF
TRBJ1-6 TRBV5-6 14 CASSLARTGSPLHF
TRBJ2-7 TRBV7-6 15 CASSYGTGLTYEQYF
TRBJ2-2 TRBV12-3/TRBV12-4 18 CASSAPGLAGGNTGELFF
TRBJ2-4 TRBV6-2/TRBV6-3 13 CASSQEIPGIQYF
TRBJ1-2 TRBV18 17 CASSPNPGLEHNYGYTF
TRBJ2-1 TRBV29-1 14 CSVESLAAYNEQFF
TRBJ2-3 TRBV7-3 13 CASSLIAGDTQYF
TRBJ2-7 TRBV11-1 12 CASSLSAVEQYF
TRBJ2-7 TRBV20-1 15 CSAMLPWPSSYEQYF
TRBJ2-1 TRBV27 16 CASSPSLGKGLHEQFF
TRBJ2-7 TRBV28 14 CASSLPGTHYEQYF
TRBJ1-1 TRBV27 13 CASRTGGGDTAFF
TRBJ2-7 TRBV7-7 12 CASPRGYYEQYF
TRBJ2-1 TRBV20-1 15 CSARPGASVYNEQFF
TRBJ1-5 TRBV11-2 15 CASSLEFSSNQPQHF
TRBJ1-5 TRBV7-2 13 CASSLGRVQPQHF
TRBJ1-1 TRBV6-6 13 CASSYGGGTEAFF
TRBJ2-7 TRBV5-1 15 CASSLVPGSSYEQYF
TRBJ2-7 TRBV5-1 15 CASSLEGGSAYEQYF
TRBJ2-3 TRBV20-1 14 CSAKKGPPTDTQYF
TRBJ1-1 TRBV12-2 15 CASRAPLAGDDEAFF
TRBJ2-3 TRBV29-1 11 CSVTGADTQYF
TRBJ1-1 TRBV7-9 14 CASSSGTGGLSAFF
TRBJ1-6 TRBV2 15 CASSRETGSNSPLHF
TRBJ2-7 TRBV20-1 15 CSAGPPSGGFYEQYF
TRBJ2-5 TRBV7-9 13 CASSMREEETQYF
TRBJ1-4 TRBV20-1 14 CSAIRQPSNEKLFF
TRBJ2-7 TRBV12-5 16 CASATPGRTTPYEQYF
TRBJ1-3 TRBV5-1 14 CASSRGTDGNTIYF
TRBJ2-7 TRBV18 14 CASSRQGEGYEQYF
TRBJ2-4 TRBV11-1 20 CASSQPPDTGGVNDGNIQYF
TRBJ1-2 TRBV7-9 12 CASSAVNYGYTF